Below are 20 T cell receptor beta chains sequenced from a single sample in a study of tumor-infiltrating lymphocytes in glioblastoma multiforme. TCRB libraries came from RNA via three nested multiplex PCR rounds. A single record per CDR3 protein comes from TCRdb applying MiXCR to the multiplex PCR reads. The repertoire has tens of thousands of distinct CDR3 sequences, 50% to 75% of them found once; the top ten carry roughly 31%. The source material was brain tumor tissue. The receptors come from a male donor with glioblastoma.

This clonotype appeared a few times. An end of the junction differs from the germline gene, which may be a read error. J is TRBJ2-7 and V is TRBV7-9, with a possible D match to TRBD2 (6 bases). The CDR3 is 14 residues long. CDR1 and CDR2 (germline): SEHNR, FQNEAQ (reference sequence). CDR3 residues: CVSSLDGGSYEQYF. CDR3 bases: TGTGTCAGCAGCTTAGATGGAGGGAGCTACGAGCAGTACTTC.

As for this clonotype: One end of the junction fails to match germline, which may point to a read error. The chain couples TRBV14 to TRBJ2-3; D unresolved. CDR3 length: 13 residues. The germline gives CDR1 SGHDN, CDR2 FVKESK. The CDR3 spells CDSSQGFRDTQYF. In DNA form, the CDR3 reads TGTGACAGCAGCCAAGGGTTCCGAGATACGCAGTATTTT.

The sample holds a few counts of this clonotype. The CDR3 carries no conserved terminal phenylalanine or tryptophan, so it likely arises from a read error. The chain has TRBV6-1 and TRBJ1-1; D not certain. The CDR3 runs to 15 residues. Germline CDR1 and CDR2: MNHNS and SASEGT. The CDR3 bases are TGTGCCAGCAGTGATTTCACCGGTTTGAACACCGAAGCTTTCGTT. Protein product: CASSDFTGLNTEAFV.

J is TRBJ2-5 and V is TRBV2; 10 positions match TRBD1. Germline V gene sequence: CDR1 SNHLY, CDR2 FYNNEI. The length of the CDR3 is 15 residues. J gave up 4 bases and V 6 bases, and 8 bases lay outside the gene matches. This CDR3 reads CASRIRQGARETQYF. CDR3 coding DNA: TGTGCCAGCAGAATTCGACAGGGGGCTCGAGAGACCCAGTACTTC.

Regarding this clonotype: A much bigger clone sits one base away, suggesting this may be a read error. The J gene is TRBJ2-5, the V gene TRBV7-9; perhaps TRBD2 as D (5 bases). The CDR3 totals 16 residues. V was cut by 5 bases and J by 9 bases, with 25 bases left in between. Per the germline V gene, CDR1 is SEHNR and CDR2 is FQNEAQ (reference sequence). The CDR3 protein is CASSPPFRRQDGAQYF. The DNA for the CDR3 is TGTGCCAGCAGCCCCCCATTCAGGCGGCAGGACGGGGCCCAGTACTTC.

This clonotype was observed a handful of times. This chain uses TRBV19 with TRBJ1-2; the match to TRBD1 covers 11 bases. Germline trimming cut 4 bases from V and 4 bases from J; bases unmatched to any gene: 5. Germline CDR1 reads LNHDA; CDR2 reads SQIVND (reference sequence). This CDR3 comprises 15 residues. The CDR3 region has the DNA TGTGCCAGTAGTACCCGGACAGGGGGCGGCTATGGCTACACCTTC. Encoded protein: CASSTRTGGGYGYTF.

In regard to this clonotype: Compared with germline, one end of the junction differs, possibly owing to a read error. The rearrangement joins TRBV20-1 to TRBJ1-4; TRBD1 is a possible D gene (6 bases). Germline loops: CDR1 DFQATT, CDR2 SNEGSKA (reference sequence). The CDR3 covers 14 residues. CDR3 protein: CSARTGHGSEKLFF. The CDR3 DNA reads as TGTAGTGCTAGGACGGGACACGGTAGTGAAAAACTGTTTTTT.

This clonotype ranks as medium-sized (0.01 to 0.1%). The chain carries TRBV6-1 and TRBJ1-1; a weak D match, TRBD1 (5 bases). The CDR3 is 13 amino acids. V was shortened by 5 bases and J by 3 bases, with 10 bases between the two germline ends. CDR1 is MNHNS, CDR2 SASEGT, per germline. CDR3 loop: CASSYGGYTEAFF. The CDR3 DNA sequence: TGTGCCAGCAGTTATGGGGGGTACACTGAAGCTTTCTTT.

In this sample, this clonotype turned up many times. This chain uses TRBV5-1 with TRBJ2-1; maybe TRBD1 (5 bases). The CDR3 loop spans 15 amino acids. The germline V gene encodes CDR1 SGHRS and CDR2 YFSETQ. Trimming removed 0 bases at V and 8 bases at J, with 15 bases between. CDR3 DNA: TGCGCCAGCAGCTTGGGGCAGGGTGGCTTCGATGAGCAGTTCTTC. Translated: CASSLGQGGFDEQFF. The entire variable domain, with the rest obtained from reference TRBV5-1 and TRBJ2-1, is as follows: KAGVTQTPRYLIKTRGQQVTLSCSPISGHRSVSWYQQTPGQGLQFLFEYFSETQRNKGNFPGRFSGRQFSNSRSEMNVSTLELGDSALYLCASSLGQGGFDEQFFGPGTRLTVL.

Of note for this clonotype: One end of the junction is discordant with germline, which a read error may explain. The J gene is TRBJ1-6, the V gene TRBV29-1; TRBD1 aligns across 7 bases. CDR3 length: 13 residues. Germline CDR1 is SQVTM and CDR2 is ANQGSEA. CDR3 protein: CSVDRDREPPLHF. The CDR3 coding sequence is TGCAGCGTTGACAGGGACAGAGAACCACCACTCCACTTT.

This rearrangement joins TRBV5-1 to TRBJ2-3, with D unclear. The length of the CDR3 is 13 residues. The germline V gene has CDR1 SGHRS and CDR2 YFSETQ. The ends were cut back, 8 bases at V and 2 bases at J, with 12 bases in the middle. The CDR3 nucleotides read TGCGCCAGTTCGTCAGAGTTCACAGATACGCAGTATTTT. Encoded protein: CASSSEFTDTQYF.

Only one count was recorded for this clonotype. V and J are TRBV29-1 and TRBJ2-2; no reliable D call. This CDR3 is 13 amino acids long. Per germline, CDR1 SQVTM and CDR2 ANQGSEA. Trimming took off 4 bases at V and 7 bases at J, with 13 bases between the two ends. CDR3 DNA sequence: TGCAGCGTTGTTAAAACTACTGGCGGGGAGCTGTTTTTT. Residues: CSVVKTTGGELFF.

As regards this clonotype: At one end the junction does not follow the germline gene, possibly because of a read error. V and J are TRBV6-5 and TRBJ1-2, with 9 bases identical to TRBD1. CDR1 and CDR2 from the germline V gene are MNHEY and SVGAGI. This CDR3 comprises 17 residues. CDR3 nucleotides: TGTGCCAGCAGTTGCTTCGCCGGACAGGGGAACCAATATGGCTACACATTC. As protein: CASSCFAGQGNQYGYTF.

As regards this clonotype: This may stem from a read error, because a much larger clone lies one nucleotide away. This chain links TRBV30 with TRBJ2-1, with 7 bases that match TRBD1. V gave up 6 bases and J gave up 5 bases; unmatched junction bases: 10. This CDR3 contains 14 residues. Germline-derived CDR1 and CDR2 are GTSNPN and SVGIG (reference sequence). In nucleotides, the CDR3 is TGTGCCTGTATGGGACAGATCCAAAACAATGAGCAGTTCTTC. It yields the protein CACMGQIQNNEQFF.

In the case of this clonotype: The conserved phenylalanine or tryptophan normally closing the CDR3 is absent here, so this likely arose from a read error. The V gene is TRBV11-3, the J gene TRBJ2-1; 8 nucleotides align to TRBD1. With 5 bases clipped from V and 8 bases from J, the junction kept 17 bases outside the gene matches. In germline, CDR1 is SGHNT, CDR2 YENEEA. This CDR3 contains 17 residues. CDR3 DNA: TGTGCCAGCAGCCTAGGTGAAGGACAGGGATTATACCATGAGCAGTTCCTC. Translating it yields CASSLGEGQGLYHEQFL.

This clonotype was seen only once. The junction and the germline gene differ at one end; a read error may be behind it. The gene calls are TRBV6-6 and TRBJ1-3; D gene uncertain. There are 14 residues in the CDR3. From germline, CDR1 is MNHNY and CDR2 SVGAGI (reference sequence). CDR3 nucleotides: TGTGCCAGCAGTTCTCAGGATTCTGGAAACATCATATATTTT. Its protein is CASSSQDSGNIIYF.

Of note for this clonotype: The CDR3 does not end in the conserved phenylalanine or tryptophan, so this is likely a read error. The rearrangement joins TRBV20-1 to TRBJ1-1; D is uncertain. Germline-derived CDR1 and CDR2 are DFQATT and SNEGSKA (reference sequence). The length of the CDR3 is 17 residues. Trimming left V 8 bases short and J 3 bases short, with 28 bases between. CDR3 DNA: TGCAGTCTGCTAGATGTCAGCAGGAGCTCTGGGGACACTGAAGCTTTCTCT. As protein: CSLLDVSRSSGDTEAFS.

About this clonotype itself: The junction differs from germline at one of its ends, possibly a read error. The rearrangement links TRBV29-1 to TRBJ2-7; no firm D call. Germline CDR1 SQVTM, CDR2 ANQGSEA. The CDR3 covers 15 residues. The CDR3 loop reads CSVEGLPWKTYEKYF. CDR3 coding DNA: TGCAGCGTTGAAGGTTTGCCATGGAAGACCTACGAGAAGTACTTC.

Remarks on this clonotype: This may be a read error, as it is one base from a much larger clone. The chain joins TRBV5-1 to TRBJ1-2; unclear D gene. This CDR3 has 13 amino acids. Germline values: CDR1 SGHRS, CDR2 YFSETQ. The CDR3 is CASSLTVNYGCTF. DNA for the CDR3: TGCGCCAGCAGCCTGACGGTGAACTATGGCTGCACCTTC.

This clonotype has more than one count but fewer than ten. The genes are TRBV6-5 and TRBJ1-2, with TRBD1 identical over 8 bases. CDR3 size: 14 residues. Germline V gives CDR1 MNHEY, CDR2 SVGAGI. Trimming removed 6 bases from V and 8 bases from J; junction bases left unmatched: 11. The CDR3 region is CASSPSQGAGGYTF. DNA for the CDR3: TGTGCCAGCAGCCCCAGTCAGGGGGCTGGCGGCTACACCTTC.